Shown below are 3 T cell receptor beta chains from a single sample sequenced in a study of cytomegalovirus exposure and HLA in healthy donors. PCR employed 60 Vbeta and 13 Jbeta primers. Produced via immunoSEQ multiplex PCR; TCRdb's table is partial and in-frame only. This sample yields 150,000 to 170,000 clones, of which roughly 70% are seen a single time; 2.1% belongs to the top ten. Sequenced: PBMCs. These receptors originate from a man aged 25 to 40 in good health and CMV-seronegative.

The rearrangement joins TRBV7-9 to TRBJ2-1, with D possibly TRBD2 on 6 matching bases. V was trimmed by 4 bases and J by 7 bases, leaving 8 bases between them. Germline values: CDR1 SEHNR, CDR2 FQNEAQ (reference sequence). The CDR3 has 12 residues. The CDR3, as DNA: TGTGCCAGCAGCTCTAGCGCGAATGAGCAGTTCTTC. It encodes CASSSSANEQFF.

This rearrangement joins TRBV19 to TRBJ2-7; a possible D gene is TRBD2 (5 bases). V lost 0 bases and J 6 bases, leaving 12 bases between the germline ends. The CDR3 runs 14 residues. Germline V gene sequence: CDR1 LNHDA, CDR2 SQIVND (reference sequence). This CDR3 reads CASSIDRGISEQYF. CDR3 in DNA: TGTGCCAGTAGTATAGATCGGGGAATCTCCGAGCAGTACTTC.

The genes are TRBV5-1 and TRBJ2-2; TRBD1 matches at 7 bases. This CDR3 is built from 16 residues. The V gene's germline CDR1 is SGHRS and CDR2 YFSETQ. V dropped 4 bases and J dropped 0; count of bases not matched to a gene: 6. Here the CDR3 reads CASSPTGNPNTGELFF. DNA of the CDR3: TGCGCCAGCAGCCCGACAGGGAACCCGAACACCGGGGAGCTGTTTTTT.